Below, 28 T cell receptor beta chains from the same sample are listed, as sequenced in a study of CD8+ T cells in alopecia areata. The sequencing template was cDNA reverse transcribed from extracted RNA. Libraries were prepared by immunoSEQ multiplex PCR; TCRdb keeps only in-frame clonotypes and omits some of them. Of 200,000 or so clones in the sample, over 45% were seen once. The treatment: oral pan-JAK inhibitor, 5-10 mg twice daily. The material was CD4+ T cells sorted from blood, obtained at week 24, from a patient treated with tofacitinib. The receptors here all came from a human donor with alopecia areata.

For this clone: This CDR3 is also generated by other DNA sequences in the sample. V usage is TRBV30 and J usage is TRBJ1-2; D call uncertain. Trimming left V 0 bases short and J 7 bases short, with 6 bases between. The V gene's germline CDR1 is GTSNPN and CDR2 SVGIG (reference sequence). The CDR3 sequence is 11 residues long. The CDR3 coding sequence is TGTGCCTGGAGTGTAAAGGGTGGCTACACCTTC. Protein product: CAWSVKGGYTF.

V is TRBV4-2 and J is TRBJ2-7; no clear D. From germline, CDR1 is LGHNA and CDR2 YNFKEQ. Trimming removed 1 base from V and 2 bases from J, with 12 bases in between. The CDR3 has 15 amino acids. The CDR3 DNA is TGTGCCAGCAGCCAAGGGGGTATCCCGACCTACGAGCAGTACTTC. Translating gives CASSQGGIPTYEQYF.

There are a few counts of this clone. The gene calls are TRBV19 and TRBJ1-1, with D hard to call. V lost 5 bases and J 2 bases, leaving 18 bases between the germline ends. The CDR3 totals 16 residues. Looked up from germline, CDR1 is LNHDA and CDR2 is SQIVND (reference sequence). CDR3 sequence reads: CASSSGGQRANTEAFF. CDR3 bases: TGTGCCAGTAGTTCGGGAGGGCAGAGAGCCAACACTGAAGCTTTCTTT.

The rearrangement links TRBV29-1 to TRBJ2-3; 7 nucleotides align to TRBD2. This CDR3 has 13 residues. The trim removed 7 bases at V and 8 bases at J, leaving 12 bases unmatched. Germline V gives CDR1 SQVTM, CDR2 ANQGSEA. The CDR3 sequence is CSGSAGIAGTQYF. The DNA for the CDR3 is TGCAGCGGGTCAGCGGGGATCGCTGGTACGCAGTATTTT.

CDR3 DNA sequence: TGTGCCAGCAGTTACTCGTCGGGGGGCGGGGAGGAGACCCAGTACTTC. Translation: CASSYSSGGGEETQYF. The chain links TRBV6-6 to TRBJ2-5; TRBD2 is a possible D gene (7 bases). Germline assignment: CDR1 MNHNY and CDR2 SVGAGI (reference sequence). V was cut by 0 bases and J by 5 bases, with 16 bases left in between. The CDR3 spans 16 residues.

The chain combines TRBV30 with TRBJ1-1; possibly TRBD1 for D (5 bases). The CDR3 sequence is 13 residues long. Germline CDR1 GTSNPN, CDR2 SVGIG (reference sequence). V lost 0 bases to trimming and J lost 7 bases, with 12 bases between them. Here the CDR3 reads CAWSVPGRGEAFF. CDR3 in DNA: TGTGCCTGGAGTGTACCAGGGAGGGGTGAAGCTTTCTTT. The full variable domain, in which reference TRBV30 and TRBJ1-1 provide the parts outside the CDR3, is SQTIHQWPATLVQPVGSPLSLECTVEGTSNPNLYWYRQAAGRGLQLLFYSVGIGQISSEVPQNLSASRPQDRQFILSSKKLLLSDSGFYLCAWSVPGRGEAFFGQGTRLTVV.

The chain combines TRBV7-9 with TRBJ1-6, with 9 bases lining up with TRBD1. CDR3 size: 15 residues. Trimming at V came to 1 base and at J to 10 bases, leaving 5 bases not matched to a gene. Germline V gene data show CDR1 as SEHNR and CDR2 as FQNEAQ (reference sequence). Here the CDR3 reads CASSLVGQGNSPLHF. In DNA, the CDR3 is TGTGCCAGCAGCTTAGTGGGACAGGGTAACTCACCCCTCCACTTT.

The chain combines TRBV28 with TRBJ2-7; possible D gene TRBD2, 6 bases. V dropped 3 bases and J dropped 0 bases, with 18 bases sitting between them. This CDR3 is built from 17 residues. The germline CDR1 and CDR2 sequences are MDHEN and SYDVKM. In DNA form, the CDR3 reads TGTGCCAGCAGTTTTCCCATAAGCCTGGAGGGCTCCTACGAGCAGTACTTC. As protein: CASSFPISLEGSYEQYF.

The chain combines TRBV29-1 with TRBJ2-5; 9 bases fit TRBD1. CDR3 length equals 16 residues. Losses at the gene ends were 1 base for V and 4 bases for J; bases not matched to a gene: 10. Germline V lookup: CDR1 SQVTM, CDR2 ANQGSEA. This CDR3 is CSVEAGGQGVGETQYF. Written as DNA, the CDR3 is TGCAGCGTTGAAGCCGGGGGACAGGGAGTTGGAGAGACCCAGTACTTC.

This clone was counted a single time. The rearrangement uses TRBV5-6 and TRBJ1-1; no clear D gene. Trimming took off 1 base at V and 8 bases at J, with 6 bases between the two ends. The V gene's germline CDR1 is SGHDT and CDR2 YYEEEE. The CDR3 consists of 11 residues. DNA for the CDR3: TGTGCCAGCAGCTTGATGGGGGAAGCTTTCTTT. Protein sequence: CASSLMGEAFF.

This clone turned up a few times. The rearrangement uses TRBV5-1 and TRBJ1-2; D unresolved. This CDR3 comprises 13 residues. V was cut by 2 bases and J by 2 bases, with 7 bases left in between. Germline V CDR1 and CDR2: SGHRS, YFSETQ. CDR3: CASSFSKNYGYTF. The CDR3, as DNA: TGCGCCAGCAGCTTTTCCAAGAACTATGGCTACACCTTC.

This clone came up a few times. The chain links TRBV10-3 to TRBJ2-1; 13 nucleotides line up with TRBD2. CDR3 length: 15 amino acids. Germline lookup yields CDR1 ENHRY and CDR2 SYGVKD. J gave up 7 bases and V 0 bases, and 0 bases lay outside the gene matches. The CDR3 is CAISESTSGRNEQFF. The CDR3 DNA reads as TGTGCCATCAGTGAGTCGACTAGCGGGAGGAATGAGCAGTTCTTC.

The CDR3 loop reads CASSGGQGGTGELFF. CDR3 nucleotide sequence: TGCGCCAGCAGCGGGGGACAGGGAGGCACCGGGGAGCTGTTTTTT. J is TRBJ2-2 and V is TRBV5-1, with 9 bases that match TRBD1. The germline CDR1 and CDR2 sequences are SGHRS and YFSETQ. The V and J ends lost 4 bases and 4 bases, in that order; junction bases with no gene match: 5. The CDR3 is 15 residues long.

V gene TRBV4-2 combines with J gene TRBJ2-2, with D unresolved. V lost 0 bases to trimming and J lost 4 bases, with 9 bases between them. Germline loops: CDR1 LGHNA, CDR2 YNFKEQ. The CDR3 extends over 15 amino acids. The CDR3 nucleotides are TGTGCCAGCAGCCAAGATTTGGTGGGCACCGGGGAGCTGTTTTTT. This gives the protein CASSQDLVGTGELFF.

The rearrangement links TRBV7-8 to TRBJ2-7; 9 bases fit TRBD1. Germline CDR1 and CDR2: SGHVS and FQNEAQ. After removal of 3 bases from V and 4 bases from J, the junction contained 4 bases not matched to a gene. This CDR3 is built from 14 residues. The CDR3 DNA is TGTGCCAGCAGCTTGGCGGGACAGGGTTACGAGCAGTACTTC. Protein product: CASSLAGQGYEQYF.

The rearrangement links TRBV9 to TRBJ2-2; 7 bases map to TRBD2. V was clipped by 4 bases and J by 1 base; unmatched bases: 7. CDR1 is SGDLS, CDR2 YYNGEE, per germline. This CDR3 spans 16 amino acids. The CDR3 reads CASSPSGRGNTGELFF. The CDR3 nucleotides are TGTGCCAGCAGCCCCAGTGGGAGGGGGAACACCGGGGAGCTGTTTTTT.

DNA of the CDR3: TGTGCCTGGACGAGAGTTACGGGAAGGTTAGATACGCAGTATTTT. Amino acids: CAWTRVTGRLDTQYF. V is TRBV30 and J is TRBJ2-3, with TRBD2 as a possible D gene (5 bases). This CDR3 spans 15 amino acids. V was cut by 4 bases and J by 5 bases, with 19 bases left in between. Germline loops: CDR1 GTSNPN, CDR2 SVGIG (reference sequence).

This clone was counted between two and nine times. The V and J genes are TRBV4-1 and TRBJ1-5, with TRBD1 matching 8 bases. The germline gives CDR1 MGHRA, CDR2 YSYEKL. The CDR3 length is 18 residues. With V trimmed by 4 bases and J by 2 bases, 13 bases remained unmatched. In nucleotides, the CDR3 is TGCGCCAGCAGCCGGGGTGACAGGGGAAGATTTGGCAATCAGCCCCAGCATTTT. Translation: CASSRGDRGRFGNQPQHF.

The chain recombines TRBV9 with TRBJ2-1; D not certain. Germline CDR1 SGDLS, CDR2 YYNGEE. Trimming took off 0 bases at V and 4 bases at J, with 8 bases between the two ends. The CDR3 consists of 14 residues. The CDR3 loop reads CASSVETRYNEQFF. CDR3 coding DNA: TGTGCCAGCAGCGTAGAAACGAGATACAATGAGCAGTTCTTC. Full variable domain (outside the CDR3, taken from reference TRBV9 and TRBJ2-1): DSGVTQTPKHLITATGQRVTLRCSPRSGDLSVYWYQQSLDQGLQFLIQYYNGEERAKGNILERFSAQQFPDLHSELNLSSLELGDSALYFCASSVETRYNEQFFGPGTRLTVL.

V gene TRBV9 combines with J gene TRBJ2-4; D unclear. The germline V gene has CDR1 SGDLS and CDR2 YYNGEE. The CDR3 is 14 amino acids. The ends were cut back, 0 bases at V and 5 bases at J, with 9 bases in the middle. CDR3 region: CASSVATGQNIQYF. CDR3 sequence (DNA): TGTGCCAGCAGCGTAGCTACGGGCCAAAACATTCAGTACTTC.

V usage is TRBV28 and J usage is TRBJ2-7, with 7 positions matching TRBD2. The length of the CDR3 is 13 residues. The V and J ends lost 10 bases and 0 bases, in that order; junction bases with no gene match: 6. CDR1 is MDHEN and CDR2 is SYDVKM in the germline V gene. The CDR3 region has the DNA TGTGCCACCTCGAGCGGGAACTCCTACGAGCAGTACTTC. It encodes CATSSGNSYEQYF.

This clone appeared a few times. The chain uses TRBV29-1 and TRBJ2-3, with TRBD2 as a possible D gene (6 bases). The CDR3 sequence is 17 residues long. The ends were cut back, 6 bases at V and 4 bases at J, with 26 bases in the middle. The germline V gene has CDR1 SQVTM and CDR2 ANQGSEA. CDR3 DNA sequence: TGCAGCGTCGGCGGCGCCGGGACTCTCTATGGTGCAGATACGCAGTATTTT. Amino acid sequence: CSVGGAGTLYGADTQYF.

The chain couples TRBV6-5 to TRBJ1-5; a weak D match, TRBD1 (5 bases). With 6 bases removed from V and 0 bases from J, the gap between germline ends came to 9 bases. Germline V gene data show CDR1 as MNHEY and CDR2 as SVGAGI. CDR3 size: 14 residues. For the CDR3, the DNA is TGTGCCAGCAGCAGACAGCCTAGCAATCAGCCCCAGCATTTT. This translates into CASSRQPSNQPQHF.

This clone was detected only a few times. As DNA, the CDR3 is TGTGCCAGCAGCCAAGTGGTCAGCGGACAAGAGACCCAGTACTTC. Translating it yields CASSQVVSGQETQYF. The chain links TRBV14 to TRBJ2-5, with D possibly being TRBD2 (5 bases). This CDR3 is 15 amino acids long. Per the germline V gene, CDR1 is SGHDN and CDR2 is FVKESK. V shed 1 base and J shed 2 bases, with 11 bases lying between them.

This chain uses TRBV19 with TRBJ2-5; D is unclear. The V gene's germline CDR1 is LNHDA and CDR2 SQIVND (reference sequence). The V gene lost 7 bases and the J gene lost 4 bases, with 13 bases spanning the gap. This CDR3 comprises 13 residues. The CDR3 loop is CASTNPTLETQYF. The CDR3 DNA follows: TGTGCCAGTACCAACCCGACATTAGAGACCCAGTACTTC. The full variable domain, completed using reference TRBV19 and TRBJ2-5, is DGGITQSPKYLFRKEGQNVTLSCEQNLNHDAMYWYRQDPGQGLRLIYYSQIVNDFQKGDIAEGYSVSREKKESFPLTVTSAQKNPTAFYLCASTNPTLETQYFGPGTRLLVL.

The rearrangement uses TRBV9 and TRBJ1-4; 9 bases line up with TRBD1. The CDR3 extends over 16 amino acids. J lost 7 bases, V lost 4 bases, and 11 bases had no gene match. Germline loops: CDR1 SGDLS, CDR2 YYNGEE. The CDR3 region is CASSIQQGAGGEKLFF. CDR3 nucleotides: TGTGCCAGCAGCATACAACAGGGGGCTGGCGGTGAAAAACTGTTTTTT.

V gene TRBV4-1 combines with J gene TRBJ1-1, with 7 positions matching TRBD1. The V and J ends lost 6 bases and 0 bases, in that order; junction bases with no gene match: 13. Germline CDR1 MGHRA, CDR2 YSYEKL. The CDR3 is 17 amino acids. CDR3 loop: CASRATETTGMNTEAFF. The DNA for the CDR3 is TGCGCCAGCAGAGCTACAGAAACGACAGGGATGAACACTGAAGCTTTCTTT.

There are many counts of this clone. The J gene is TRBJ1-4, the V gene TRBV5-6; no clear D gene. Germline values: CDR1 SGHDT, CDR2 YYEEEE. V was shortened by 1 base and J by 0 bases, with 1 base between the two germline ends. The CDR3 covers 13 residues. The CDR3 nucleotides read TGTGCCAGCAGCTTGCCAACTAATGAAAAACTGTTTTTT. Protein sequence: CASSLPTNEKLFF.